This T cell receptor (beta chain) was recorded in a study of T-cell reconstitution after alpha-beta-depleted transplantation in children. The library targeted TCRbeta and was prepared with unique molecular identifiers. TCRdb recomputed calls from the PCR reads with MiXCR, one row per CDR3 protein. The sample consists of 750,000 to 950,000 distinct CDR3 sequences, roughly 15% of them appearing once. A remark on this clonotype: The antigen is unknown.

Study outcomes and limitations: The origin of alpha-beta T cells about two months after transplant was reportedly several hundred expanded graft clones. The main origin of T-cell counts and diversity one year after transplant was newly produced T cells.

This specimen consisted of PBMCs, mostly from graft donor cells, obtained 360 days after TCRalphabeta/CD19-depleted stem cell transplant. The sequence was collected from a male patient aged 10 to 17 who had a stem cell transplant for acute lymphoblastic leukemia, so the T cells may come from the graft donor.

The CDR3 reads CASSGRTVLKRNTGELFF. The CDR3 region has the DNA TGTGCCAGTAGTGGGAGGACAGTCCTAAAGAGGAACACCGGGGAGCTGTTTTTT. This sequence joins TRBV19 and TRBJ2-2; D could derive from TRBD1 or TRBD2 (6 bases each). The CDR3 is 18 amino acids. The V gene lost 5 bases and the J gene lost 1 base, with 20 bases spanning the gap. CDR1 LNHDA and CDR2 SQIVND come from the germline V gene (reference sequence).